This T cell receptor (beta chain) comes out of a study of blood T cell repertoires in COVID-19. Across the whole study: Acute and convalescent COVID-19 specimens originated in the United States, Italy and Spain. PBMCs, B-cell-depleted T cells, or T cells were the source of the cDNA or gDNA that made up the material.

Unmatched junction bases numbered 3, after V lost 4 bases and J lost 4 bases. The CDR3 loop spans 14 amino acids. From germline, CDR1 is SGHTA and CDR2 FQGNSA. Original methodology: For nucleated cells, counts were estimated from reference gene primer amplification. TCRdb's copy holds only in-frame clones and misses some; the assay was immunoSEQ multiplex PCR. For V, J and clone size, that table is used; D and trimming come from the DNA. The sample includes approximately 140,000 clones, about four fifths of them seen just once. The receptor's source is a human donor with acute or convalescent COVID-19. The donor label of this sample is uncertain. Material: peripheral blood. The chain uses TRBV7-2 and TRBJ1-2; 10 nucleotides line up with TRBD1. The CDR3 protein is CASSSRDRGYGYTF. The CDR3 nucleotides are TGTGCCAGCAGCTCCCGGGACAGGGGCTATGGCTACACCTTC. Full variable domain (outside the CDR3, taken from reference TRBV7-2 and TRBJ1-2): GAGVSQSPSNKVTEKGKDVELRCDPISGHTALYWYRQSLGQGLEFLIYFQGNSAPDKSGLPSDRFSAERTGGSVSTLTIQRTQQEDSAVYLCASSSRDRGYGYTFGSGTRLTVV.